This TCR beta chain was obtained from a study of cytomegalovirus exposure and HLA in healthy donors. Study-wide results and caveats: V- and J-gene trimming in TCR beta was tied to a missense DCLRE1C variant by an analysis performed later.

The length of the CDR3 is 11 residues. V lost 6 bases to trimming and J lost 7 bases; unmatched junction nucleotides: 5. Germline V gives CDR1 DFQATT, CDR2 SNEGSKA (reference sequence). On this clone itself: Its antigen is undetermined.

At the time of sampling, donors were nominally healthy, though unrecorded immune exposures were likely. PCR amplification relied on 60 Vbeta primers (plus 13 Jbeta primers). TCRdb keeps only in-frame clones here, not all; method: immunoSEQ multiplex PCR. The sample holds tens of thousands of clones. The rearrangement uses TRBV20-1 and TRBJ1-2; 7 bases line up with TRBD1. Material: PBMCs. This receptor was identified in a female donor in good health and CMV-seronegative. For the CDR3, the DNA is TGCAGTGCGACAGACAGGGCTGGCTACACCTTC. This translates into CSATDRAGYTF.